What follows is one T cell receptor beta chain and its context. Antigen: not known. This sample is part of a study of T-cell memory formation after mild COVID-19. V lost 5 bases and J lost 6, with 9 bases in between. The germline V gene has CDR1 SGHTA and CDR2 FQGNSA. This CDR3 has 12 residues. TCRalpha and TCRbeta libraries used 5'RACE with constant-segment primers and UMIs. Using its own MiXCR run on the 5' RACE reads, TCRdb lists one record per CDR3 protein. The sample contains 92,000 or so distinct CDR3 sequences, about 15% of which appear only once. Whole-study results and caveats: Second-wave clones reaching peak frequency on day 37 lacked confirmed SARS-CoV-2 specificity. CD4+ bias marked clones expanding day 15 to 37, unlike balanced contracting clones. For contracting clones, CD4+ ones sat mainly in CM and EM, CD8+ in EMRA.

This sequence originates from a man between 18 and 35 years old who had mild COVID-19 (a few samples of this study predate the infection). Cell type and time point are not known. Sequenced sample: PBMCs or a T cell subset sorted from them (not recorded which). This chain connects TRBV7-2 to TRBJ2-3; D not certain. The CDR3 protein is CASSPDSDTQYF. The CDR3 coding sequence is TGTGCCAGCAGCCCAGACTCGGATACGCAGTATTTT.